The rows below give T cell receptor beta chains drawn from one sample of a study of CD8 T cells in Susac syndrome. In TCRdb, the immunoSEQ multiplex PCR reads were re-called with MiXCR into one record per CDR3 protein. The sample includes roughly 150,000 distinct CDR3 sequences, around 95% seen only once; the top ten take around 0.15%. The sample comprised CD8+ T cells from PBMCs. These receptor sequences come from a human donor with multiple sclerosis. CDR3s include the opening cysteine and the closing phenylalanine or tryptophan. A D gene is named only where the DNA matches it firmly. Clone size appears in some rows only: once, few, many, or a class for an expanded clone.

d_gene: NA
abundance: NA
len: 14
v_gene: TRBV20-1
j_gene: TRBJ2-3
CDR3nt: TGCAGTGCTAGACCTAGGGTCGGCACAGATACGCAGTATTTT
CDR3aa: CSARPRVGTDTQYF

d_gene: NA
abundance: NA
len: 14
v_gene: TRBV30
j_gene: TRBJ1-5
CDR3nt: TGTGCCTGGCAAGAGGGTAGGGCCGGCCAGCCCCAGCATTTT
CDR3aa: CAWQEGRAGQPQHF

d_gene: NA
abundance: once
len: 12
v_gene: TRBV7-9
j_gene: TRBJ2-1
CDR3nt: TGTGCCAGCAGCGCAAACTACAATGAGCAGTTCTTC
CDR3aa: CASSANYNEQFF

d_gene: TRBD2
abundance: NA
len: 16
v_gene: TRBV4-1
j_gene: TRBJ2-3
CDR3nt: TGCGCCAGCAGCCCTTCGCGGGGGGGAGGCACAGATACGCAGTATTTT
CDR3aa: CASSPSRGGGTDTQYF

d_gene: TRBD1
abundance: NA
len: 14
v_gene: TRBV7-8
j_gene: TRBJ1-2
CDR3nt: TGTGCCAGCAGTCAGACAGGGGATAACTATGGCTACACCTTC
CDR3aa: CASSQTGDNYGYTF

d_gene: NA
abundance: NA
len: 14
v_gene: TRBV29-1
j_gene: TRBJ1-2
CDR3nt: TGCAGCGTTGAAGATGGGACATCTGTCTATGGCTACACCTTC
CDR3aa: CSVEDGTSVYGYTF

d_gene: NA
abundance: NA
len: 11
v_gene: TRBV29-1
j_gene: TRBJ1-1
CDR3nt: TGCAGCGTCCACGGCGGAGGGGAAGCTTTCTTT
CDR3aa: CSVHGGGEAFF

d_gene: NA
abundance: NA
len: 12
v_gene: TRBV7-9
j_gene: TRBJ2-1
CDR3nt: TGTGCCAGCAGTTTAGGGGGGGATGAGCAGTTCTTC
CDR3aa: CASSLGGDEQFF

d_gene: NA
abundance: NA
len: 11
v_gene: TRBV20-1
j_gene: TRBJ1-2
CDR3nt: TGCAGTGCGAGAGAGGGATATGGCTACACCTTC
CDR3aa: CSAREGYGYTF

d_gene: NA
abundance: NA
len: 15
v_gene: TRBV20-1
j_gene: TRBJ2-7
CDR3nt: TGCAGTGCTAGAGCCCGGAACAGGGACCTCTACGAGCAGTACTTC
CDR3aa: CSARARNRDLYEQYF

d_gene: NA
abundance: NA
len: 11
v_gene: TRBV30
j_gene: TRBJ1-2
CDR3nt: TGTGCCTGGAGTGGGACAGATCAGGACACCTTC
CDR3aa: CAWSGTDQDTF

d_gene: TRBD2
abundance: NA
len: 13
v_gene: TRBV27
j_gene: TRBJ2-2
CDR3nt: TGTGCCAGCAGTTCGCGGGGGACCGGGGAGCTGTTTTTT
CDR3aa: CASSSRGTGELFF

d_gene: NA
abundance: NA
len: 15
v_gene: TRBV29-1
j_gene: TRBJ2-1
CDR3nt: TGCAGCGCCGCGGGAACTGGACAGAGGATAAATGAGCAGTTCTTC
CDR3aa: CSAAGTGQRINEQFF

d_gene: NA
abundance: few
len: 14
v_gene: TRBV7-9
j_gene: TRBJ1-2
CDR3nt: TGTGCCAGCAGCCCGCCAGGGTCCAACTATGGCTACACCTTC
CDR3aa: CASSPPGSNYGYTF

d_gene: NA
abundance: NA
len: 13
v_gene: TRBV20-1
j_gene: TRBJ2-7
CDR3nt: TGCAGTGCTAGGGGTGAGAGAGGATACGAGCAGTACTTC
CDR3aa: CSARGERGYEQYF

d_gene: TRBD1
abundance: NA
len: 15
v_gene: TRBV3-1
j_gene: TRBJ2-7
CDR3nt: TGTGCCAGCAGCCTTAAGGGACAGGGGTTTTACGAGCAGTACTTC
CDR3aa: CASSLKGQGFYEQYF

d_gene: TRBD1
abundance: NA
len: 18
v_gene: TRBV12-3/TRBV12-4
j_gene: TRBJ1-1
CDR3nt: TGTGCCAGCAGTGCGCAAGGACAGGATCTGGCCATGAACACTGAAGCTTTCTTT
CDR3aa: CASSAQGQDLAMNTEAFF